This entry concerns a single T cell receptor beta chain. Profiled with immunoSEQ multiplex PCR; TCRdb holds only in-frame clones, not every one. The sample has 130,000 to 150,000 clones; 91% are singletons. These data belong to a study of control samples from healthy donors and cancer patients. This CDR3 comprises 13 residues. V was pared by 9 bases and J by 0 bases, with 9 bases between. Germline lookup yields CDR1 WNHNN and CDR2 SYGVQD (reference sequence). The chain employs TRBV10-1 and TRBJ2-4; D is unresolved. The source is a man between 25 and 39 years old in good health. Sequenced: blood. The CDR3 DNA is TGCGCCAGGGACCGCCAAGCCAAAAACATTCAGTACTTC. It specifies CARDRQAKNIQYF.